This TCR beta chain was captured by sequencing in a study of cytomegalovirus exposure and HLA in healthy donors. Study-level findings and limits: Owing to their indistinguishability, certain V segments, notably TRBV6-2 and TRBV6-3, were excluded. It was reported that the classifier diagnosed cytomegalovirus status with high specificity and sensitivity in both the original and validation cohorts. Reports state that TCR beta sequences accurately predicted most subjects' HLA-A and HLA-B alleles.

On this clone itself: Its antigen remains unidentified. Within the sample, other DNA sequences also encode this same CDR3.

V was cut by 3 bases and J by 2 bases, with 7 bases left in between. Germline CDR1 is MNHNS and CDR2 is SASEGT. This CDR3 is built from 13 residues. In the PCR, 60 Vbeta and 13 Jbeta primers were used. Only in-frame clones appear in the TCRdb table, and some are missing; sequencing was by immunoSEQ multiplex PCR. The repertoire holds roughly 130,000 clones, with roughly 76% as singletons. What was sequenced was PBMCs. The chain recombines TRBV6-1 with TRBJ1-1; possible D gene TRBD1, 5 bases. The sequence was obtained from a woman in her forties in good health and CMV-seronegative. The CDR3 DNA reads as TGTGCCAGCAGTGACAGGGTAAACACTGAAGCTTTCTTT. This codes for CASSDRVNTEAFF.